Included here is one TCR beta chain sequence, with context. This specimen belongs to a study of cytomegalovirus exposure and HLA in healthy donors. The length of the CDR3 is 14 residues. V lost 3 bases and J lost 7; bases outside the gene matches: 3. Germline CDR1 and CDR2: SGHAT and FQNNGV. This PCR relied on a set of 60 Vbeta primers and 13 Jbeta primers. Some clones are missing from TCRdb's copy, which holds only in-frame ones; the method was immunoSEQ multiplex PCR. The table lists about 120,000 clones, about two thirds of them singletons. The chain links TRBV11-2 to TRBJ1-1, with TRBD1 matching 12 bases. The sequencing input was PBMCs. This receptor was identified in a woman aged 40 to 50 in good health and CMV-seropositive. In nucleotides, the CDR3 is TGTGCCAGCAGCTTGGGACAGGGGGCGGGTGAAGCTTTCTTT. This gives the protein CASSLGQGAGEAFF.